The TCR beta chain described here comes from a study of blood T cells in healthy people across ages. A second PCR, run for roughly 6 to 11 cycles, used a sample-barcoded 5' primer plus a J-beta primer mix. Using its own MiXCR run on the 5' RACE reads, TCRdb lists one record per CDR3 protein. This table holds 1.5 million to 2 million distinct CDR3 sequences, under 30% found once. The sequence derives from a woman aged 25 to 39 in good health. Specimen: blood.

The CDR3 reads CASSLRDRGGTQYF. The CDR3 coding sequence is TGTGCCAGCAGTCTAAGGGATAGGGGTGGTACGCAGTATTTT. The rearrangement links TRBV12-3 or TRBV12-4 to TRBJ2-3; the D gene is possibly TRBD1 (5 bases). CDR3 length equals 14 residues. V shed 5 bases and J shed 8 bases, with 17 bases lying between them.